These T cell receptor beta chains were read from a single sample in a study of technical replicates of blood from a few donors. Here immunoSEQ multiplex PCR was the method, and the copy in TCRdb shows in-frame clones only, minus some. Of some 80,000 clones listed, over 75% are singletons. What was sequenced was T cells isolated from PBMCs. The origin of the receptors is a human donor in good health. CDR3s include the opening cysteine and the closing phenylalanine or tryptophan. A D gene is named only where the DNA matches it firmly. Clone size appears in some rows only: once, few, many, or a class for an expanded clone.

j_gene	v_gene	d_gene	abundance	CDR3nt	CDR3aa
TRBJ2-1	TRBV5-1	TRBD1	.	TGCGCCAGCAGCCCTAGGACAGGGATGAGAAACAATGAGCAGTTCTTC	CASSPRTGMRNNEQFF
TRBJ1-1	TRBV13	.	.	TGTGCCAGCAGCTTACCCGCTGAGGGTTATACTGAAGCTTTCTTT	CASSLPAEGYTEAFF
TRBJ2-7	TRBV11-2	TRBD2	once	TGTGCCAGCAGCTTTTACGGCGGGAGGGCCTATGAGCAGTACTTC	CASSFYGGRAYEQYF
TRBJ2-5	TRBV29-1	.	.	TGCAGCGTTGGACAGGTGCAACAAGAGACCCAGTACTTC	CSVGQVQQETQYF
TRBJ1-2	TRBV7-8	.	.	TGTGCCAGCAGCTCTACCCAAGGAGTGGAGGGCTACACCTTC	CASSSTQGVEGYTF
TRBJ2-1	TRBV10-2	.	.	TGCGCCAGCAGGGGTAGCATTATTGAGCAGTTCTTC	CASRGSIIEQFF
TRBJ2-7	TRBV11-2	.	.	TGTGCCAGCAGTTCAGGGGTTCCCTACGAGCAGTACTTC	CASSSGVPYEQYF
TRBJ1-2	TRBV18	.	once	TGTGCCAGCTCACCTCTAGTTGAGGACTCACTGGGCTACACCTTC	CASSPLVEDSLGYTF
TRBJ1-1	TRBV20-1	.	.	TGCAGTGCTACAGCGGGGGGAGCTTTCTTT	CSATAGGAFF
TRBJ2-1	TRBV7-8	.	.	TGTGCCAGCAGCCGGGACTTTCTCAATGAGCAGTTCTTC	CASSRDFLNEQFF
TRBJ2-3	TRBV7-6	.	.	TGTGCCAGCAGCACTGGACCGGGACTTTCCCTGGAAGATACGCAGTATTTT	CASSTGPGLSLEDTQYF
TRBJ1-2	TRBV29-1	.	.	TGCAGCGTTGGACAGGACTTCTATGGCTACACCTTC	CSVGQDFYGYTF
TRBJ2-2	TRBV5-5	TRBD2	once	TGTGCCAGCAGCTTTTCCGGACTAGCGGGAGCCGGGGAGCTGTTTTTT	CASSFSGLAGAGELFF
TRBJ1-4	TRBV15	.	.	TGTGCCACCAGCAGAGAAATATATAGGGAGGGAGAGAAACTGTTTTTT	CATSREIYREGEKLFF
TRBJ2-1	TRBV9	TRBD1	.	TGTGCCAGCAGCGTAGCCCAGGGCAGGGGGCTCAATGAGCAGTTCTTC	CASSVAQGRGLNEQFF
TRBJ1-2	TRBV19	.	.	TGTGCCAGCCCGGATCTCAGGGGCCGTAGGGGCTACACCTTC	CASPDLRGRRGYTF
TRBJ2-3	TRBV10-3	TRBD2	.	TGTGCCATCAGTGAATCTCTGACTAGCGGGGGAAGCACAGATACGCAGTATTTT	CAISESLTSGGSTDTQYF
TRBJ2-1	TRBV30	.	.	TGTGCCTGGAGTCTCCAGGGTGAGCAGTTCTTC	CAWSLQGEQFF
TRBJ2-1	TRBV7-9	.	.	TGTGCCAGCAGCTTCAGGCAGGGGCTCCTCTACAATGAGCAGTTCTTC	CASSFRQGLLYNEQFF
TRBJ2-1	TRBV6-5	TRBD1	.	TGTGCCACTTTAAGACAGGGGGCGAGGAATGAGCAGTTCTTC	CATLRQGARNEQFF
TRBJ2-7	TRBV6-1	TRBD2	.	TGTGCCAGCAGCTCGGGGCTAGCGGGAGGTTACGAGCAGTACTTC	CASSSGLAGGYEQYF
TRBJ2-7	TRBV19	TRBD2	.	TGTGCCAGTAGCCCTTGGGACACTTCTAGCGGGATCGCCTACGAGCAGTACTTC	CASSPWDTSSGIAYEQYF
TRBJ1-2	TRBV15	TRBD1	.	TGTGCCACCAGCAGTACAGGGGGCGGCTATGGCTACACCTTC	CATSSTGGGYGYTF
TRBJ2-1	TRBV4-2	.	.	TGTGCCAGCAGCCAAGATAGGCGGGAATCCTACAATGAGCAGTTCTTC	CASSQDRRESYNEQFF
TRBJ2-1	TRBV6-4	.	.	TGTGCCAGCAGCCCTACTTTTGGGGGAGGACCTTACAATGAGCAGTTCTTC	CASSPTFGGGPYNEQFF
TRBJ2-1	TRBV9	TRBD1	.	TGTGCCAGCAGCGTAGGACAGGGTACCTACAATGAGCAGTTCTTC	CASSVGQGTYNEQFF
TRBJ2-3	TRBV7-9	TRBD2	.	TGTGCCAGCAGCACGCCGGGACTAGCGGGTTCGTTCACAGATACGCAGTATTTT	CASSTPGLAGSFTDTQYF
TRBJ1-5	TRBV15	.	.	TGTGCCACCGGTCGGGACTATCAGCCCCAGCATTTT	CATGRDYQPQHF
TRBJ2-2	TRBV10-3	TRBD2	.	TGTGCCACCCAGACTAGCGGGACGAACACCGGGGAGCTGTTTTTT	CATQTSGTNTGELFF
TRBJ2-3	TRBV7-8	.	.	TGTGCCAGCAGCCCAACTAGACACACAGATACGCAGTATTTT	CASSPTRHTDTQYF
TRBJ2-2	TRBV28	.	.	TGTGCCAGCAGCAATAGGGAGGCCTTCGTTCTGGAGCTGTTTTTT	CASSNREAFVLELFF
TRBJ1-4	TRBV28	.	.	TGTGCCAGCAGTTTCCCGGGACTGTCTAATGAAAAACTGTTTTTT	CASSFPGLSNEKLFF
TRBJ1-1	TRBV30	.	.	TGTGCCTGGAGTGTATTCGATTCGGTCTGGTTCTTT	CAWSVFDSVWFF
TRBJ2-7	TRBV7-9	.	.	TGTGCCAGCAGCTATGGGGGAGGCGGTCGCGGGAAAGGCGAGCAGTACTTC	CASSYGGGGRGKGEQYF
TRBJ2-1	TRBV9	TRBD2	once	TGTGCCAGCAGCTACCGGGACAGGGGACTAGCGGGAGCTGAGCAGTTCTTC	CASSYRDRGLAGAEQFF
TRBJ2-1	TRBV7-2	TRBD1	.	TGTGCCAGCAGCCTCAGGACAGGGGCCTACAATGAGCAGTTCTTC	CASSLRTGAYNEQFF
TRBJ2-7	TRBV4-2	TRBD2	.	TGTGCCAGCAGCCAAGGGGCTAGCGGGGCTTACGAGCAGTACTTC	CASSQGASGAYEQYF
TRBJ2-1	TRBV6-5	TRBD2	.	TGTGCCAGCAGAACAGGGACTAGCGGGTTCAATGAGCAGTTCTTC	CASRTGTSGFNEQFF
TRBJ1-2	TRBV6-5	.	once	TGTGCCAGCAGTTCCCCCTACTCAAGGGAGTCGGGTGGCTACACCTTC	CASSSPYSRESGGYTF
TRBJ2-5	TRBV19	.	.	TGTGCCAGTAGTATACGTAGTCAGGGCTATCAAGAGACCCAGTACTTC	CASSIRSQGYQETQYF
TRBJ2-1	TRBV7-9	TRBD2	.	TGTGCCAGCAGCTTATGGTATTCTAGCGGGAGATCCAATGAGCAGTTCTTC	CASSLWYSSGRSNEQFF
TRBJ1-5	TRBV6-5	.	.	TGTGCCAGCAGTTACTCGAGTGGGCTCAATCAGCCCCAGCATTTT	CASSYSSGLNQPQHF
TRBJ1-2	TRBV27	TRBD1	.	TGTGCCAGCAGTTCCTTCCCCGGGACAGGGTGGGGAAGGGATGGCTACACCTTC	CASSSFPGTGWGRDGYTF
TRBJ2-2	TRBV19	TRBD2	few	TGTGCCAGTACGAGAGTAGCGGGAGGCACCGGGGAGCTGTTTTTT	CASTRVAGGTGELFF
TRBJ2-7	TRBV19	.	.	TGTGCCAGTAGTATCTGGCAGGACAGCTCCTACGAGCAGTACTTC	CASSIWQDSSYEQYF
TRBJ2-7	TRBV27	TRBD1	.	TGTGCCAGCAGTCATATATCCGGGACAGGTTCCACGGACGAGCAGTACTTC	CASSHISGTGSTDEQYF
TRBJ1-2	TRBV2	.	.	TGTGCCAGCAGCCTGACAGGAGGAAACTATGGCTACACCTTC	CASSLTGGNYGYTF
TRBJ2-6	TRBV5-4	.	.	TGTGCCAGCAGCCCCGGCGATACTAGAAGCAGGTATGCTGGGGCCAACGTCCTGACTTTC	CASSPGDTRSRYAGANVLTF
TRBJ2-1	TRBV4-2	.	.	TGTGCCAGCAGCCAAGATCTCTACAATGAGCAGTTCTTC	CASSQDLYNEQFF
TRBJ1-4	TRBV18	TRBD1	.	TGTGCCAGCTCACCAAGTACAGGGGTAGAAAAACTGTTTTTT	CASSPSTGVEKLFF
TRBJ2-1	TRBV7-2	TRBD2	.	TGTGCCAGCAGCTTAGTAGGGACTAGCGGGAGTCGCAATGAGCAGTTCTTC	CASSLVGTSGSRNEQFF
TRBJ1-1	TRBV11-3	.	.	TGTGCCAGCAGCTCCGAGACAGTTGAAGCTTTCTTT	CASSSETVEAFF
TRBJ1-1	TRBV9	.	.	TGTGCCAGCAGCGTAGCAGGGATCGGCACTGAAGCTTTCTTT	CASSVAGIGTEAFF
TRBJ1-2	TRBV29-1	.	.	TGCAGCGTTGATCAAGGGGGGGGCTATGGCTACACCTTC	CSVDQGGGYGYTF
TRBJ2-7	TRBV9	.	.	TGTGCCAGCAGCGTAGGGGACTCCCAGACCTACGAGCAGTACTTC	CASSVGDSQTYEQYF
TRBJ1-3	TRBV4-1	.	.	TGCGCCAGCAGCCACAGGCATGGAAACACCATATATTTT	CASSHRHGNTIYF
TRBJ2-5	TRBV28	TRBD2	.	TGTGCCAGCAGTTTGGGGAGGGTCGAGACCCAGTACTTC	CASSLGRVETQYF
TRBJ1-4	TRBV10-3	.	few	TGTGCCATCAGCGTTACAGGGACGGCAGAAAAACTGTTTTTT	CAISVTGTAEKLFF
TRBJ2-7	TRBV10-1	TRBD1	once	TGCGCCAGCAGTGCTCTCCTGGGACAGGTTAACGAGCAGTACTTC	CASSALLGQVNEQYF
TRBJ1-1	TRBV21-1	.	.	TGTGCCGGCCGGTGGAGGAATATCACTGAAGCTTTCTTT	CAGRWRNITEAFF